These T cell receptor beta chains were read from a single sample in a study of blood T cell repertoires in COVID-19. TCRdb's copy holds only in-frame clones and misses some; the assay was immunoSEQ multiplex PCR. The sample contains 150,000 to 250,000 clones, roughly three quarters of which appear only once. Sample: peripheral blood. The source is a woman aged 40 to 50 with COVID-19, enrolled during active disease. The CDR3 runs from the conserved cysteine through the conserved F or W. A D gene is named only where the DNA matches it firmly. The size field is filled for only some rows; it gives once, few, many or a size class.

J gene: TRBJ2-7; V gene: TRBV9; CDR3 length: 17; clone size: .; D gene: TRBD2; CDR3 DNA: TGTGCCAGCAGCGTAGCTACTACTAGCGGGGGGTCCTACGAGCAGTACTTC; CDR3 protein: CASSVATTSGGSYEQYF
J gene: TRBJ1-5; V gene: TRBV29-1; CDR3 length: 11; clone size: few; D gene: .; CDR3 DNA: TGCAGCGTTGGTCATTCGGAGCCCCAGCATTTT; CDR3 protein: CSVGHSEPQHF
J gene: TRBJ2-2; V gene: TRBV5-4; CDR3 length: 17; clone size: .; D gene: TRBD2; CDR3 DNA: TGTGCCAGCAGACCTTCCGGGACTAGCGGGGCCACCGGGGAGCTGTTTTTT; CDR3 protein: CASRPSGTSGATGELFF
J gene: TRBJ2-1; V gene: TRBV9; CDR3 length: 15; clone size: .; D gene: TRBD2; CDR3 DNA: TGTGCCAGCAGCGTAGGTCTAGCGGGAGGAAATGAGCAGTTCTTC; CDR3 protein: CASSVGLAGGNEQFF
J gene: TRBJ2-1; V gene: TRBV19; CDR3 length: 15; clone size: .; D gene: TRBD2; CDR3 DNA: TGTGCCAGTACCCCAGGGAGGGGCTCCTACAATGAGCAGTTCTTC; CDR3 protein: CASTPGRGSYNEQFF
J gene: TRBJ1-1; V gene: TRBV7-2; CDR3 length: 14; clone size: .; D gene: TRBD1; CDR3 DNA: TGTGCCAGCAGTTACACAGGGGGCGGCACTGAAGCTTTCTTT; CDR3 protein: CASSYTGGGTEAFF
J gene: TRBJ2-2; V gene: TRBV15; CDR3 length: 18; clone size: .; D gene: TRBD2; CDR3 DNA: TGTGCCACCAGCAGAGGCGGTAGCGGGGGGAGGTACACCGGGGAGCTGTTTTTT; CDR3 protein: CATSRGGSGGRYTGELFF
J gene: TRBJ2-1; V gene: TRBV9; CDR3 length: 14; clone size: .; D gene: TRBD2; CDR3 DNA: TGTGCCAGCAGCGTAGGCGGGAGGGCCGATGAGCAGTTCTTC; CDR3 protein: CASSVGGRADEQFF
J gene: TRBJ1-4; V gene: TRBV5-4; CDR3 length: 15; clone size: once; D gene: .; CDR3 DNA: TGTGCCAGCAGCTCCTGGACAGCAACTAATGAAAAACTGTTTTTT; CDR3 protein: CASSSWTATNEKLFF
J gene: TRBJ2-7; V gene: TRBV30; CDR3 length: 13; clone size: .; D gene: TRBD1; CDR3 DNA: TGTGCCTTGACCGGGACAGGGGCCTACGAGCAGTACTTC; CDR3 protein: CALTGTGAYEQYF
J gene: TRBJ1-2; V gene: TRBV30; CDR3 length: 13; clone size: .; D gene: .; CDR3 DNA: TGTGCCTGGAGGAAACCAGGGGTTGGTGGCTACACCTTC; CDR3 protein: CAWRKPGVGGYTF
J gene: TRBJ2-7; V gene: TRBV3-1/TRBV3-2; CDR3 length: 14; clone size: .; D gene: TRBD2; CDR3 DNA: TGTGCCAGCGGGTGGAGACTAGCTGCCTCCGAGCAGTACTTC; CDR3 protein: CASGWRLAASEQYF
J gene: TRBJ2-5; V gene: TRBV18; CDR3 length: 12; clone size: once; D gene: .; CDR3 DNA: TGTGCCAGCTCACCGAGCCAAGAGACCCAGTACTTC; CDR3 protein: CASSPSQETQYF
J gene: TRBJ2-1; V gene: TRBV4-1; CDR3 length: 15; clone size: once; D gene: TRBD1; CDR3 DNA: TGCGCCAGCAGCTCGGGACAGGGGGCATTCGATGAGCAGTTCTTC; CDR3 protein: CASSSGQGAFDEQFF
J gene: TRBJ2-7; V gene: TRBV6-1; CDR3 length: 13; clone size: few; D gene: .; CDR3 DNA: TGTGCCAGCAGTGACCTACAGGGCCACGAGCAGTACTTC; CDR3 protein: CASSDLQGHEQYF
J gene: TRBJ1-5; V gene: TRBV30; CDR3 length: 15; clone size: few; D gene: .; CDR3 DNA: TGTGCCTGGAGTGTATCCCCAGGGCGGGGAATAAAGCAGCATTTT; CDR3 protein: CAWSVSPGRGIKQHF
J gene: TRBJ2-3; V gene: TRBV19; CDR3 length: 16; clone size: medium-sized; D gene: TRBD2; CDR3 DNA: TGTGCCAGTAGTATCGGAAGCGGGAGTAGCACAGATACGCAGTATTTT; CDR3 protein: CASSIGSGSSTDTQYF
J gene: TRBJ2-3; V gene: TRBV9; CDR3 length: 15; clone size: .; D gene: .; CDR3 DNA: TGTGCCAGCAGTGTACGGGGGGCTATCACAGATACGCAGTATTTT; CDR3 protein: CASSVRGAITDTQYF
J gene: TRBJ1-2; V gene: TRBV9; CDR3 length: 15; clone size: .; D gene: .; CDR3 DNA: TGTGCCAGCAGCGTCGAGGCCGTTAAAAGTTATGGCTACACCTTC; CDR3 protein: CASSVEAVKSYGYTF
J gene: TRBJ1-4; V gene: TRBV4-1; CDR3 length: 15; clone size: .; D gene: .; CDR3 DNA: TGCGCCAGCGCCGATAACCGGGACATAAATGAAAAACTGTTTTTT; CDR3 protein: CASADNRDINEKLFF
J gene: TRBJ2-2; V gene: TRBV3-1/TRBV3-2; CDR3 length: 15; clone size: once; D gene: .; CDR3 DNA: TGTGCCAGCAGCCCCCGGGTGGATAACACCGGGGAGCTGTTTTTT; CDR3 protein: CASSPRVDNTGELFF
J gene: TRBJ2-1; V gene: TRBV12-5; CDR3 length: 15; clone size: .; D gene: TRBD1; CDR3 DNA: TGTGCTAGTGGGCCGGGACAGGGTAGTTTAGATGAGCAGTTCTTC; CDR3 protein: CASGPGQGSLDEQFF
J gene: TRBJ2-2; V gene: TRBV9; CDR3 length: 15; clone size: .; D gene: TRBD2; CDR3 DNA: TGTGCCAGCAGCGCTAGCGGGGCGAACACCGGGGAGCTGTTTTTT; CDR3 protein: CASSASGANTGELFF
J gene: TRBJ2-3; V gene: TRBV5-1; CDR3 length: 16; clone size: few; D gene: .; CDR3 DNA: TGCGCCAGCAGCTTGGCCCGGGGGAACGACGCAGATACGCAGTATTTT; CDR3 protein: CASSLARGNDADTQYF
J gene: TRBJ1-6; V gene: TRBV6-6; CDR3 length: 16; clone size: .; D gene: TRBD1; CDR3 DNA: TGTGCCAGCAGTCGACCCCTTGGACAGGGATACTCACCCCTCCACTTT; CDR3 protein: CASSRPLGQGYSPLHF
J gene: TRBJ2-1; V gene: TRBV27; CDR3 length: 14; clone size: .; D gene: TRBD2; CDR3 DNA: TGTGCCAGCAGTTTACTAGCGGGAGGAAATGAGCAGTTCTTC; CDR3 protein: CASSLLAGGNEQFF
J gene: TRBJ2-1; V gene: TRBV11-2; CDR3 length: 16; clone size: .; D gene: TRBD1; CDR3 DNA: TGTGCCAGCAGCAACAGGGGCCCAAGCTCCTACAATGAGCAGTTCTTC; CDR3 protein: CASSNRGPSSYNEQFF
J gene: TRBJ1-2; V gene: TRBV5-5; CDR3 length: 14; clone size: .; D gene: .; CDR3 DNA: TGTGCCAGCAGCTTCGGTGAGGGAAACTATGGCTACACCTTC; CDR3 protein: CASSFGEGNYGYTF
J gene: TRBJ1-2; V gene: TRBV12-3/TRBV12-4; CDR3 length: 12; clone size: .; D gene: .; CDR3 DNA: TGTGCCAGCAGTTTCTTAGCGCCGGGCTACACCTTC; CDR3 protein: CASSFLAPGYTF
J gene: TRBJ1-1; V gene: TRBV19; CDR3 length: 15; clone size: .; D gene: TRBD1; CDR3 DNA: TGTGCCAGTAGTACCTGGACAGGGGGTAACACTGAAGCTTTCTTT; CDR3 protein: CASSTWTGGNTEAFF
J gene: TRBJ1-2; V gene: TRBV7-2; CDR3 length: 14; clone size: .; D gene: .; CDR3 DNA: TGTGCCAGCAGCTTACATACAGGGAACTATGGCTACACCTTC; CDR3 protein: CASSLHTGNYGYTF
J gene: TRBJ2-7; V gene: TRBV27; CDR3 length: 14; clone size: .; D gene: .; CDR3 DNA: TGTGCCAGCAGTTTAGGGACATACTCCTACGAGCAGTACTTC; CDR3 protein: CASSLGTYSYEQYF
J gene: TRBJ2-3; V gene: TRBV3-1/TRBV3-2; CDR3 length: 15; clone size: .; D gene: .; CDR3 DNA: TGTGCCAGCAGCCAACTAGCGCTAATCACAGATACGCAGTATTTT; CDR3 protein: CASSQLALITDTQYF
J gene: TRBJ1-1; V gene: TRBV27; CDR3 length: 14; clone size: .; D gene: .; CDR3 DNA: TGTGCCAGCAGTACAACAGGGTGGAACACTGAAGCTTTCTTT; CDR3 protein: CASSTTGWNTEAFF
J gene: TRBJ1-4; V gene: TRBV29-1; CDR3 length: 14; clone size: .; D gene: .; CDR3 DNA: TGCAGCGTTGAAAGTTGGCAGAAGAATGAAAAACTGTTTTTT; CDR3 protein: CSVESWQKNEKLFF
J gene: TRBJ2-5; V gene: TRBV10-3; CDR3 length: 13; clone size: .; D gene: .; CDR3 DNA: TGTGCCATCACCGAGGGAGGGGGAGAGACCCAGTACTTC; CDR3 protein: CAITEGGGETQYF
J gene: TRBJ1-1; V gene: TRBV10-3; CDR3 length: 14; clone size: .; D gene: TRBD1; CDR3 DNA: TGTGCCATCAGCCCGACAGGGAAGGAGACTGAAGCTTTCTTT; CDR3 protein: CAISPTGKETEAFF
J gene: TRBJ1-2; V gene: TRBV7-3; CDR3 length: 12; clone size: once; D gene: TRBD1; CDR3 DNA: TGTGCCAGCAGCCCAGGGGGCTATGGCTACACCTTC; CDR3 protein: CASSPGGYGYTF
J gene: TRBJ2-2; V gene: TRBV5-1; CDR3 length: 15; clone size: .; D gene: .; CDR3 DNA: TGCGCCAGCAGCTTGGGCCCGGGGGACACCGGGGAGCTGTTTTTT; CDR3 protein: CASSLGPGDTGELFF
J gene: TRBJ1-5; V gene: TRBV29-1; CDR3 length: 12; clone size: .; D gene: .; CDR3 DNA: TGCAGCGTTGGGACAGGCAATCAGCCCCAGCATTTT; CDR3 protein: CSVGTGNQPQHF
J gene: TRBJ1-2; V gene: TRBV30; CDR3 length: 14; clone size: .; D gene: TRBD1; CDR3 DNA: TGTGCCTTCCACCAGGGGGCCGTCGGTATTGGCTACACCTTC; CDR3 protein: CAFHQGAVGIGYTF
J gene: TRBJ2-7; V gene: TRBV19; CDR3 length: 14; clone size: .; D gene: TRBD1; CDR3 DNA: TGTGCCAGTAGTCGACAGGGGGGGACCTCCGAGCAGTACTTC; CDR3 protein: CASSRQGGTSEQYF
J gene: TRBJ2-7; V gene: TRBV18; CDR3 length: 15; clone size: few; D gene: .; CDR3 DNA: TGTGCCAGCTCACATCCAGCGGATCGAACCTACGAGCAGTACTTC; CDR3 protein: CASSHPADRTYEQYF
J gene: TRBJ2-4; V gene: TRBV9; CDR3 length: 15; clone size: .; D gene: .; CDR3 DNA: TGTGCCAGCAGCGCCGGACGGACTGGAAATGGCATTCAGTACTTC; CDR3 protein: CASSAGRTGNGIQYF
J gene: TRBJ2-3; V gene: TRBV7-3; CDR3 length: 14; clone size: .; D gene: TRBD2; CDR3 DNA: TGTGCCAGCAGTCAAGCGGGGGCCACAGATACGCAGTATTTT; CDR3 protein: CASSQAGATDTQYF